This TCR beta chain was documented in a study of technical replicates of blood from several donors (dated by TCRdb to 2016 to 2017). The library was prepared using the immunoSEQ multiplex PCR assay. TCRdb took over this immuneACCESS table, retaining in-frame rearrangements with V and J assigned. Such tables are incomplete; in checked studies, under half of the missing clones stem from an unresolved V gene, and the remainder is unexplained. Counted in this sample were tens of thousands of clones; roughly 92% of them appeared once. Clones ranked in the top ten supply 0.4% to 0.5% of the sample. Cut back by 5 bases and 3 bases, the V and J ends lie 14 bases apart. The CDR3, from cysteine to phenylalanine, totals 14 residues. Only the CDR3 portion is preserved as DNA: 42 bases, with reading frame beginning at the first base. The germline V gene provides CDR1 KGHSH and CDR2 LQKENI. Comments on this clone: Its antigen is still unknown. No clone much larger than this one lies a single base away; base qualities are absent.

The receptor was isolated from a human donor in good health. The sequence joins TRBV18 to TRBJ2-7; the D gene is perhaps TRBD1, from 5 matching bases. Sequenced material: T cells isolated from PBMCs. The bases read TGTGCCAGCTCATCGACAGTACGATTCTACGAGCAGTACTTC. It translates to CASSSTVRFYEQYF.